A selection of T cell receptor beta chains follows, all from one sample in a study of tumor-infiltrating lymphocytes in localized non-small cell lung cancer. Libraries were prepared by immunoSEQ multiplex PCR; TCRdb keeps only in-frame clonotypes and omits some of them. The repertoire holds about 6,300 clones, with 76% as singletons. Specimen: lung tumor tissue. All receptors derive from a human donor with non-small cell lung cancer. Both conserved end residues are part of each CDR3. A D gene is named only where the DNA matches it firmly. Some rows have no size entry. The others give once, few or many, or a class for an expanded clone.

once,-,TRBV12-5,TRBJ2-5,CASGLALPQNF,TGTGCTAGTGGTTTGGCACTACCACAGAACTTC
-,-,TRBV4-3,TRBJ2-1,CASSQRKGVDEQFF,TGCGCCAGCAGCCAAAGGAAGGGGGTGGATGAGCAGTTCTTC
-,TRBD1,TRBV5-1,TRBJ1-4,CASSLAQGEEKLFF,TGCGCCAGCAGCTTGGCTCAGGGGGAGGAAAAACTGTTTTTT
-,TRBD2,TRBV11-3,TRBJ2-7,CASTLAGGRDEQYF,TGTGCCAGCACCCTAGCGGGAGGACGGGACGAGCAGTACTTC
-,TRBD2,TRBV27,TRBJ2-5,CASSPRGGVQETQYF,TGTGCCAGCAGCCCGCGGGGGGGCGTACAAGAGACCCAGTACTTC
-,-,TRBV9,TRBJ2-4,CASSVAGLDKNIQYF,TGTGCCAGCAGCGTAGCAGGGCTGGACAAAAACATTCAGTACTTC
-,TRBD1,TRBV6-6,TRBJ1-2,CASGGTGANYGYTF,TGTGCCAGCGGGGGGACAGGGGCTAACTATGGCTACACCTTC
-,TRBD1,TRBV28,TRBJ1-2,CASSTPWTGGLGGYTF,TGTGCCAGCAGCACCCCCTGGACAGGGGGGCTTGGAGGCTACACCTTC
few,-,TRBV15,TRBJ1-4,CAVRGKGNEKLFF,TGTGCCGTGCGAGGGAAGGGCAATGAAAAACTGTTTTTT
-,TRBD2,TRBV4-3,TRBJ2-1,CASSQGLAGGDEQFF,TGCGCCAGCAGCCAAGGGCTAGCGGGGGGGGATGAGCAGTTCTTC
-,-,TRBV30,TRBJ1-6,CAWSSRAGNSPLHF,TGTGCCTGGAGTAGTAGGGCCGGCAATTCACCCCTCCACTTT
-,-,TRBV4-3,TRBJ1-1,CASSQDWGWTEAFF,TGCGCCAGCAGCCAAGATTGGGGTTGGACTGAAGCTTTCTTT
-,TRBD1,TRBV19,TRBJ1-1,CASSDRGNTEAFF,TGTGCCAGTAGTGACAGGGGGAACACTGAAGCTTTCTTT
-,TRBD1,TRBV10-3,TRBJ2-7,CAITETGQGYEQYF,TGTGCCATCACCGAGACGGGACAGGGCTACGAGCAGTACTTC
medium-sized,-,TRBV2,TRBJ1-1,CASRKDSQNQAFF,TGTGCCAGCAGGAAGGACAGCCAGAACCAAGCTTTCTTT
once,-,TRBV6-5,TRBJ1-4,CASSYSVGGGNEKLFF,TGTGCCAGCAGTTACTCTGTGGGAGGGGGTAATGAAAAACTGTTTTTT
few,-,TRBV7-9,TRBJ1-1,CASSLGRNTEAFF,TGTGCCAGCAGCTTAGGACGGAACACTGAAGCTTTCTTT
-,TRBD2,TRBV29-1,TRBJ2-1,CSSGFGGGPYNEQFF,TGCAGCTCTGGGTTCGGGGGGGGCCCTTACAATGAGCAGTTCTTC
-,-,TRBV19,TRBJ2-7,CASSLGQFSYEQYF,TGTGCCAGTAGTCTCGGACAGTTTTCCTACGAGCAGTACTTC
-,-,TRBV13,TRBJ1-3,CASSLGELRLSGNTIYF,TGTGCCAGCAGCTTAGGGGAACTTAGGCTCTCTGGAAACACCATATATTTT
few,TRBD1,TRBV19,TRBJ1-1,CASSSQGSAEAFF,TGTGCCAGTAGCTCACAGGGGAGCGCTGAAGCTTTCTTT
large,TRBD1,TRBV7-8,TRBJ2-7,CASSQAGTGAYEQYF,TGTGCCAGCAGCCAAGCCGGGACAGGGGCCTACGAGCAGTACTTC
-,TRBD2,TRBV28,TRBJ2-7,CASSWQHSGTYEQYF,TGTGCCAGCAGTTGGCAACATAGCGGGACCTACGAGCAGTACTTC
-,TRBD1,TRBV5-1,TRBJ2-7,CASSLGGQGAYEQYF,TGCGCCAGCAGCTTGGGTGGACAGGGGGCCTACGAGCAGTACTTC
-,-,TRBV16,TRBJ1-2,CASSLDRVYGYTF,TGTGCCAGCAGTCTCGACAGAGTCTATGGCTACACCTTC
few,TRBD2,TRBV5-1,TRBJ2-1,CASSLAGRLNEQFF,TGCGCCAGCAGCTTAGCGGGACGGCTCAATGAGCAGTTCTTC
-,-,TRBV10-3,TRBJ1-2,CAISVALLERGYTF,TGTGCCATCAGTGTTGCGCTCCTCGAAAGGGGCTACACCTTC
once,-,TRBV6-6,TRBJ1-6,CASKGQNSPLHF,TGTGCCAGCAAAGGGCAGAATTCACCCCTCCACTTT
-,-,TRBV21-1,TRBJ1-3,CASSKEQGRNTIYF,TGTGCCAGCAGCAAAGAGCAGGGACGAAACACCATATATTTT
-,TRBD1,TRBV5-6,TRBJ1-2,CASSLVGQGGYYGYTF,TGTGCCAGCAGCTTGGTAGGACAGGGTGGTTACTATGGCTACACCTTC
few,TRBD2,TRBV5-1,TRBJ2-3,CASSLRGLAGADTQYF,TGCGCCAGCAGCTTGCGGGGGCTAGCGGGAGCAGATACGCAGTATTTT
-,-,TRBV5-8,TRBJ2-3,CASSLSSTQYF,TGTGCCAGCAGCTTAAGTAGTACGCAGTATTTT
few,TRBD1,TRBV7-2,TRBJ2-2,CASSQQGASGELFF,TGTGCCAGCAGCCAGCAGGGGGCATCCGGGGAGCTGTTTTTT
-,TRBD1,TRBV19,TRBJ1-2,CASSPGQGGYGYTF,TGTGCCAGTAGTCCGGGACAGGGTGGCTATGGCTACACCTTC
-,-,TRBV27,TRBJ2-7,CASSLGQSYEQYF,TGTGCCAGCAGTTTGGGGCAGTCCTACGAGCAGTACTTC
-,-,TRBV7-6,TRBJ1-6,CASSLRGGSPLHF,TGTGCCAGCAGCTTAAGGGGAGGTTCACCCCTCCACTTT
-,-,TRBV20-1,TRBJ2-1,CSASRSNEQFF,TGCAGTGCTAGTCGCAGCAATGAGCAGTTCTTC
-,TRBD1,TRBV5-1,TRBJ1-5,CASSRTGPPPQHF,TGCGCCAGCAGCCGGACAGGGCCGCCGCCCCAGCATTTT
-,TRBD2,TRBV7-2,TRBJ2-1,CASSLWGGGPSSYNEQFF,TGTGCCAGCAGCTTATGGGGCGGGGGGCCGAGCTCCTACAATGAGCAGTTCTTC
-,-,TRBV5-8,TRBJ2-7,CASWSRGNYEQYF,TGTGCCAGCTGGTCGAGGGGGAACTACGAGCAGTACTTC
-,-,TRBV28,TRBJ2-5,CASTKGGGKVETQYF,TGTGCCAGCACCAAGGGTGGGGGGAAAGTTGAGACCCAGTACTTC
-,TRBD1,TRBV23-1,TRBJ1-2,CASSGRQGGFLGRLYGYTF,TGCGCCAGCAGTGGCAGACAGGGGGGTTTCCTGGGTCGGTTGTATGGCTACACCTTC